One sample yielded the 17 T cell receptor beta chains listed below, sequenced in a study of T cells in Graves' hyperthyroidism and ophthalmopathy. RNA transcripts gave rise to amplified TCR beta CDR3 regions. First-round RT-PCR of the TCR CDR3 relied on the HTBI primer set. TCRdb ran MiXCR on the multiplex PCR reads and lists one entry per CDR3 protein. This sample yields about 560,000 distinct CDR3 sequences, of which over 15% are seen a single time; approximately 20% belongs to the top ten. The sequenced sample was blood. The receptors were sampled from a woman aged 18-35 years with Graves' hyperthyroidism.

The V gene is TRBV29-1, the J gene TRBJ1-6; maybe TRBD1 (5 bases). Germline CDR1 and CDR2: SQVTM and ANQGSEA. Trimming pared 4 bases from V and 7 bases from J, leaving 14 bases between. The CDR3 loop spans 14 amino acids. The CDR3 loop reads CSVGSGTDNSPLHF. In DNA, the CDR3 is TGCAGCGTTGGGTCCGGGACCGACAATTCACCCCTCCACTTT.

This clonotype was recorded many times. The chain is built from TRBV7-9 and TRBJ2-3; 8 nucleotides line up with TRBD1. The CDR3 has 19 amino acids. With V trimmed by 6 bases and J by 1 base, 18 bases remained unmatched. Germline CDR1 and CDR2: SEHNR and FQNEAQ (reference sequence). The CDR3, as DNA: TGTGCCAGCAGACAACAGTGGGACAGGACCATACGTGGCACAGATACGCAGTATTTT. Translating gives CASRQQWDRTIRGTDTQYF.

This clonotype showed up many times. The rearrangement links TRBV11-2 to TRBJ2-3, with 7 bases identical to TRBD2. Per germline, CDR1 SGHAT and CDR2 FQNNGV. The CDR3 runs 15 residues. V was clipped by 1 base and J by 2 bases; unmatched bases: 3. The CDR3 spells CASSLGAGDTDTQYF. DNA for the CDR3: TGTGCCAGCAGCTTAGGGGCGGGAGACACAGATACGCAGTATTTT. The entire variable domain, with the rest obtained from reference TRBV11-2 and TRBJ2-3, is as follows: EAGVAQSPRYKIIEKRQSVAFWCNPISGHATLYWYQQILGQGPKLLIQFQNNGVVDDSQLPKDRFSAERLKGVDSTLKIQPAKLEDSAVYLCASSLGAGDTDTQYFGPGTRLTVL.

The chain uses TRBV4-3 and TRBJ1-2, with D unresolved. The germline V gene has CDR1 LGHNA and CDR2 YSLEER. CDR3 length equals 14 residues. Trimming pared 0 bases from V and 8 bases from J, leaving 13 bases between. Here the CDR3 reads CASSQDTVPLGYTF. The CDR3 DNA reads TGCGCCAGCAGCCAAGATACGGTGCCCCTCGGCTACACCTTC.

This clonotype was seen only a few times. The chain carries TRBV12-3 or TRBV12-4 and TRBJ2-7; the D is unclear. The CDR3 is 13 residues long. Trimming stripped 0 bases from V and 4 bases from J, with 7 bases between. CDR3: CASSLAQKYEQYF. The CDR3 coding sequence is TGTGCCAGCAGTTTAGCCCAGAAGTACGAGCAGTACTTC.

This clonotype was found many times. This rearrangement joins TRBV30 to TRBJ1-6; 7 nucleotides line up with TRBD1. The V segment lost 0 bases and the J segment 10 bases; nucleotides outside the gene matches: 12. The V gene's germline CDR1 is GTSNPN and CDR2 SVGIG (reference sequence). CDR3 length equals 16 residues. The CDR3 bases are TGTGCCTGGAGTGTACCCCGTTCCAGGGGGAACTCACCCCTCCACTTT. Translation: CAWSVPRSRGNSPLHF.

The chain is built from TRBV24-1 and TRBJ1-2; weak D call: TRBD1 (5 bases). Germline lookup yields CDR1 KGHDR and CDR2 SFDVKD. This CDR3 spans 12 amino acids. With 1 base removed from V and 8 bases from J, the gap between germline ends came to 7 bases. CDR3 in amino acids: CATSDFRGGYTF. The CDR3 nucleotides are TGTGCCACCAGTGATTTTAGGGGAGGCTACACCTTC.

This clonotype was counted ten times or more. CDR3 protein: CASSPRASGSYEQYF. DNA for the CDR3: TGTGCCAGCAGCCCGCGGGCTAGCGGGTCCTACGAGCAGTACTTC. The chain is built from TRBV7-2 and TRBJ2-7, with 8 nucleotides matching TRBD2. The CDR3 totals 15 residues. With 5 bases clipped from V and 1 base from J, the junction kept 7 bases outside the gene matches. Germline V CDR1 and CDR2: SGHTA, FQGNSA.

The genes are TRBV27 and TRBJ2-2; a weak D match, TRBD1 (5 bases). CDR3 length: 16 amino acids. CDR1 is MNHEY and CDR2 is SMNVEV in the germline V gene (reference sequence). Trimming removed 3 bases from V and 0 bases from J, with 11 bases in between. The CDR3 spells CASSLAVQANTGELFF. Here the CDR3 DNA reads TGTGCCAGCAGTTTGGCGGTACAGGCGAACACCGGGGAGCTGTTTTTT.

This clonotype was recorded many times. J is TRBJ2-7 and V is TRBV5-1; D unclear. Germline CDR1 is SGHRS and CDR2 is YFSETQ. Deletions cut 4 bases from V and 5 bases from J, with 13 bases between. The CDR3 totals 13 residues. The CDR3 DNA reads TGCGCCAGCAGCCCCGATTGGGGAAACGAGCAGTACTTC. This translates into CASSPDWGNEQYF. The whole variable domain, filled in from reference TRBV5-1 and TRBJ2-7, reads KAGVTQTPRYLIKTRGQQVTLSCSPISGHRSVSWYQQTPGQGLQFLFEYFSETQRNKGNFPGRFSGRQFSNSRSEMNVSTLELGDSALYLCASSPDWGNEQYFGPGTRLTVT.

This clonotype was counted at least ten times. The chain uses TRBV6-1 and TRBJ1-1; D unresolved. The CDR3 is 16 amino acids. The germline gives CDR1 MNHNS, CDR2 SASEGT. V was cut by 5 bases and J by 0 bases, with 16 bases left in between. CDR3 bases: TGTGCCAGCAGTTGGGGATTACGCAAGGTGAACACTGAAGCTTTCTTT. The encoded protein is CASSWGLRKVNTEAFF.

This clonotype was detected many times. The chain combines TRBV20-1 with TRBJ1-2; possible D gene TRBD1, 6 bases. The CDR3 sequence is 13 residues long. Germline V CDR1 and CDR2: DFQATT, SNEGSKA (reference sequence). Trimming removed 5 bases at V and 4 bases at J, with 14 bases between. The CDR3 bases are TGCAGTGCTGGGGGACACTTCCTCTATGGCTACACCTTC. Amino acids: CSAGGHFLYGYTF.

The table lists this clonotype with a few counts. CDR3 bases: TGTGCCAGCAGCATAGGGCAGACAGGGGTGAAAGAGACCCAGTACTTC. Encoded protein: CASSIGQTGVKETQYF. The rearrangement links TRBV5-6 to TRBJ2-5, with TRBD1 matching 8 bases. The ends lost 4 bases at V and 3 bases at J; junction bases unmatched: 11. Germline assignment: CDR1 SGHDT and CDR2 YYEEEE. The CDR3 covers 16 residues.

In this sample, this clonotype turned up many times. The chain joins TRBV12-3 or TRBV12-4 to TRBJ2-7; D call uncertain. V dropped 8 bases and J dropped 4 bases, with 12 bases sitting between them. The CDR3 totals 12 residues. DNA of the CDR3: TGTGCCAGCCGTCGGTTCGGGTACGAGCAGTACTTC. This translates into CASRRFGYEQYF.

This clonotype came up a few times. The genes are TRBV7-9 and TRBJ1-3; D not resolved. The CDR3 extends over 13 amino acids. Germline V lookup: CDR1 SEHNR, CDR2 FQNEAQ (reference sequence). V lost 3 bases and J 4 bases, leaving 7 bases between the germline ends. The CDR3 loop reads CASSLQVGNTIYF. CDR3 DNA sequence: TGTGCCAGCAGCTTGCAGGTCGGAAACACCATATATTTT.

This clonotype was found many times. J is TRBJ2-3 and V is TRBV7-6; D could derive from TRBD1 or TRBD2 (5 bases each). Trimming cost V 1 base and J 2 bases, with 13 bases left between them. The CDR3 contains 16 residues. Germline V lookup: CDR1 SGHVS, CDR2 FNYEAQ. The CDR3 loop is CASSLGGGSYTDTQYF. The CDR3 nucleotides are TGTGCCAGCAGCTTAGGTGGGGGATCGTACACAGATACGCAGTATTTT. The full variable domain, completed using reference TRBV7-6 and TRBJ2-3, is GAGVSQSPRYKVTKRGQDVALRCDPISGHVSLYWYRQALGQGPEFLTYFNYEAQQDKSGLPNDRFSAERPEGSISTLTIQRTEQRDSAMYRCASSLGGGSYTDTQYFGPGTRLTVL.

This clonotype was seen at least ten times. The J gene is TRBJ2-3, the V gene TRBV12-3 or TRBV12-4; 8 bases align to TRBD2. J was trimmed by 6 bases and V by 5 bases; bases with no gene match: 10. This CDR3 is 15 amino acids long. The CDR3 here is CASSPAGGASDTQYF. CDR3 coding DNA: TGTGCCAGCAGTCCGGCCGGGGGGGCATCGGATACGCAGTATTTT.